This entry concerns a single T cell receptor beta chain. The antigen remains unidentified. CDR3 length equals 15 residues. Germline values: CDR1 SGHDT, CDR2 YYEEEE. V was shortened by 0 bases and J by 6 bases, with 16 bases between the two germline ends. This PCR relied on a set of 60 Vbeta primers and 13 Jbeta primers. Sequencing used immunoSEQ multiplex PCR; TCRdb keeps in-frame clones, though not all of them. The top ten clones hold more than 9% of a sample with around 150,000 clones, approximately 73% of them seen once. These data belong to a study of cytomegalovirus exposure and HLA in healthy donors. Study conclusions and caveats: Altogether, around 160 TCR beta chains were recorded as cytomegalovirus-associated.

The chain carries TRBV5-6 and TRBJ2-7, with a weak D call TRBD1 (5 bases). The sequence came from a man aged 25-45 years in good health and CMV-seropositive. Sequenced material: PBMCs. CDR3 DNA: TGTGCCAGCAGCTTGGAGGGGCATCCTCTCGCCGAGCAGTACTTC. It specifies CASSLEGHPLAEQYF.